These T cell receptor beta chains were read from a single sample in a study of beta chain features in type 1 diabetes. Method: immunoSEQ multiplex PCR; TCRdb's copy keeps in-frame clones and lacks some. Seen here are about half a million clones, 10% to 12% observed once, and the top ten hold over 0.04%. The sequenced sample consisted of naive CD4+ T cells from blood. These receptors were collected from a woman between 18 and 30 years old in good health. CDR3s include the opening cysteine and the closing phenylalanine or tryptophan. Rows give clone size only sometimes, using once, few, many, or a class for an expanded clone.

TRBJ2-7	TRBV29-1	.	CSVVKGAAYEQYF
TRBJ2-5	TRBV7-9	.	CASSLVFLGQETQYF
TRBJ2-7	TRBV15	few	CATSRRRTATYEQYF
TRBJ2-1	TRBV29-1	few	CSVDIGQRAFNEQFF
TRBJ2-2	TRBV9	.	CASSGKGPHDTGELFF
TRBJ2-6	TRBV28	.	CASSPAGAAGANVLTF
TRBJ1-1	TRBV29-1	.	CSGLTGPNTEAFF
TRBJ2-4	TRBV5-6	few	CASSFTRLLAKNIQYF
TRBJ2-7	TRBV6-5	.	CASSLGYEQYF
TRBJ2-7	TRBV7-2	few	CASSFGQVNTYEQYF
TRBJ1-4	TRBV29-1	few	CSVGAPGLGNTKLFF
TRBJ2-3	TRBV18	.	CASSPAPTDTQYF
TRBJ2-1	TRBV2	.	CASSEAWGTYNEQFF
TRBJ2-7	TRBV7-2	few	CASSRQGGYEQYF
TRBJ2-6	TRBV6-5	few	CASSSRGLGANVLTF
TRBJ2-3	TRBV30	.	CAWRGYSGRSTDTQYF
TRBJ2-1	TRBV25-1	few	CASSELKGEQFF
TRBJ1-5	TRBV7-2	.	CASSLQGSNQPQHF
TRBJ2-5	TRBV7-3	few	CASSLTVTGAQYF
TRBJ1-1	TRBV4-3	.	CASSQDPQGNTEAFF
TRBJ1-1	TRBV7-2	few	CASSLFRAHEAFF
TRBJ2-7	TRBV4-3	.	CASSQDTGTGDKYEQYF
TRBJ2-3	TRBV7-2	.	CASSSTSPDTQYF
TRBJ2-3	TRBV25-1	.	CASSGLAGRTDTQYF
TRBJ2-7	TRBV30	many	CAWAYSSYEQYF
TRBJ1-2	TRBV29-1	few	CSTWTGDGYTF
TRBJ2-3	TRBV28	few	CASNGGGRTDTQYF
TRBJ1-4	TRBV4-1	.	CASSSALTPGREKLFF
TRBJ2-5	TRBV23-1	many	CASRDRERLQETQYF
TRBJ1-2	TRBV4-3	few	CASSQVRGYGYTF
TRBJ2-3	TRBV9	.	CASSVLRGATDTQYF
TRBJ2-3	TRBV27	.	CASNPWGVEDTQYF
TRBJ1-1	TRBV29-1	.	CSVERAETEAFF
TRBJ2-3	TRBV7-9	few	CASSLRPTDTQYF
TRBJ1-4	TRBV29-1	.	CSVVGTGTEKLFF
TRBJ2-1	TRBV29-1	.	CSVGGGGGVNEQFF
TRBJ2-1	TRBV30	few	CAWTSDSRNEQFF
TRBJ2-3	TRBV6-5	few	CASGRIGYTQYF
TRBJ2-7	TRBV10-3	.	CAARTGGYEQYF
TRBJ2-3	TRBV10-3	.	CAGASGEDTDTQYF